What follows is one T cell receptor (beta chain) and its context. This clone has only one observation. The specificity of this receptor is unknown. Since a much larger clone is just one base distant, this may be a read error. Healthy HIV-negative adults with no recently reported acute infections or vaccinations were included as donors. Every donor was a Caucasian adult living in Nashville, Tennessee, USA. CD4+ T cells were enriched by magnetic negative selection, after which naive cells were positively selected on CD45RA and the negative fraction was taken as the memory subset. Blood was obtained by leukapheresis, after which PBMCs were separated by Ficoll-Histopaque density gradient centrifugation and cryopreserved in liquid nitrogen vapor phase. Analytical flow cytometry was used to check the purity and quantity of every magnetically sorted T cell population. Genomic DNA was isolated from each sorted fraction and quantified by UV absorbance on a Nanodrop 2000c.

The CDR3 covers 13 residues, taking in both the cysteine and the phenylalanine. The read is trimmed to its CDR3 DNA, 39 bases read in frame from base 1. In the germline V gene, CDR1 corresponds to SGHVS and CDR2 to FQNEAQ. V is clipped by 1 base and J by 4 bases, and the sequence between their germline boundaries is 2 bases long. Using the deep immunoSEQ assay, TCR CDR3 regions were amplified from genomic DNA by multiplex PCR. Genomic DNA extracted from each cell subset was distributed evenly over all wells of several immunoSEQ 96-well plates, and each plate served as one replicate. For sorted subsets, about 200 ng genomic DNA, equal to 30,000 or so T cell genomes, was loaded into each replicate PCR. Purified libraries were measured with a Qubit 3.0 fluorometer, size-checked on a Bioanalyzer 2100, and measured again with the KAPA Library Quantification kit. A separate single-read 150-cycle Illumina NextSeq 550 flow cell was used to sequence each immunoSEQ 96-well plate. The paper's data handling went like this. Because the immunoSEQ output held only junctional sequences and lacked quality scores, the filtering could not match the filtering applied to full-length reads. To assign V/J genes and CDR3, sequences were annotated using PyIR, a Python wrapper for IgBLAST v1.9, with IMGT germline references. Reads were filtered out if the reads had weak V/J assignments (E-value above 1e-6), no CDR3, stop codons, out-of-frame junctions, or ambiguous translated residues. V3J clonotypes were defined as sequences sharing the same inferred V gene, J gene, and CDR3 amino acid sequence. Percentage overlap between repertoires was calculated by dividing the number of shared unique clonotypes by the size of the smaller repertoire. Richness of each repertoire was evaluated using RTK rarefaction, the Chao1 estimator, and Recon v2.1 estimates of unobserved clonotypes. Generation probabilities were computed with OLGA for all TCRbeta clonotypes obtained by the gDNA method from several donors. TCRdb's version of the immuneACCESS table is confined to in-frame rearrangements and falls short of the full clone set. An unresolved V gene accounts for under half of the shortfall where checked; the remainder is of unknown origin. Clone size and V and J calls were adopted from that table, with D and trimming inferred from the DNA. In this sample the table shows about 1 million clones, roughly 80% of which occur a single time. Approximately 1.5% of the sample is in the top ten clones.

The data stem from a study of shared clonotypes between healthy human individuals (dated by TCRdb to about 2020). For the wider study: A couple of women and three men aged 18 to 49 years were included in the cohort. Libraries were prepared and TCR repertoires were sequenced by different laboratories using diverse techniques, in order to increase sequencing depth and limit assay-specific biases. Each donor's leukapheresis produced roughly between about 0.9 and 9.5 billion PBMCs. To estimate repertoire size and how much clonotypes are shared between individuals, the study performed deep sequencing of blood TCR repertoires from a few healthy adults. For each donor, CD4 naive and CD4 memory were each given three plates, CD8 naive was given two plates, and CD8 memory was given one plate.

Beyond this particular receptor, the publication reports: Because the study included a small number of donors, the genetic and exposure-history diversity represented was limited. Larger estimated clonotype richness was generally found for naive subsets than for memory subsets. Across four donors, roughly 5.4% of naive CD4, 3.5% of naive CD8, roughly 2.3% of memory CD4, and 0.4% of memory CD8 clonotypes were shared. Rarefaction of sorted-subset datasets indicated incomplete sequencing despite the large sequencing depth. Higher generation probabilities were observed for clonotypes shared by all four sorted-subset donors than for non-shared clonotypes. Based on pairwise subsampling, the degree of clonotype sharing among donors was expected to be affected by sequencing depth. Sampling was restricted to blood, and TCR repertoires in tissue are likely to differ from TCR repertoires in blood.

The sequence was collected from a man younger than 35 in good health. The chain links TRBV7-8 with TRBJ1-6; the D gene cannot be resolved reliably. The sample comprised memory CD4+ T cells sorted from blood. The cell subset or site label on this specimen signifies: CD45RA-negative fraction. The nucleotide sequence reads as follows: TGTGCCAGCAGCTTAGGATATAATTCACCCCTCCACTTT. This translates into CASSLGYNSPLHF.